This T cell receptor beta chain derives from a study of shared clonotypes between healthy human individuals. On the study more broadly: Participating donors consisted of a couple of women and a few men aged 18 to 49.

Germline assignment: CDR1 LNHDA and CDR2 SQIVND (reference sequence). The CDR3 has 16 residues. Trimming removed 10 bases from V and 2 bases from J; junction bases left unmatched: 13. In the naive CD8 group, cells lacked CD45RO and were positively selected for CCR7, so terminally differentiated effector memory CD45RA+ cells were left out. Details on this clone: The antigen remains unidentified.

Sorted-subset replicate PCR reactions were performed with approximately 0.2 ug DNA, corresponding to tens of thousands of T cell genomes. Only in-frame clones appear in the TCRdb table, and some are missing; sequencing was by immunoSEQ multiplex PCR. The table lists roughly 2 million clones, about 95% of them singletons. Findings and caveats of the study: Sequencing depth was expected to influence donor clonotype sharing. Richness estimates generally favored naive over memory subsets.

The sequenced material came from naive CD8+ T cells sorted from blood. The receptor's source is a man between 18 and 35 years old in good health. V and J are TRBV19 and TRBJ1-5; 8 bases agree with TRBD1. The CDR3: CATHDRGLNGNQPQHF. The CDR3 bases are TGTGCCACTCATGACAGGGGTTTGAACGGCAATCAGCCCCAGCATTTT.